The sequence of this TCR beta chain was determined in a study of blood T cells in healthy people across ages. Across the study: Capturing about one barcoded beta molecule per two T cells was achieved by template switching.

Points on this clonotype: Antigen: not known. The junction shows a germline mismatch at one end, possibly a read error.

Findings and caveats of the study: With naive T cell percentage, TCR beta diversity showed a strong correlation.

The second PCR ran roughly 6 to 12 cycles with a sample-barcoded 5' primer and J-beta primers. Using its own MiXCR run on the 5' RACE reads, TCRdb lists one record per CDR3 protein. The sample contains approximately 1,000,000 distinct CDR3 sequences, 35% to 55% of which appear only once. Per germline, CDR1 ENHRY and CDR2 SYGVKD. The CDR3 is 13 amino acids. V and J are TRBV10-3 and TRBJ2-3; tentative D call: TRBD2 (7 bases). The sample taken for sequencing was blood. The receptor was isolated from a woman aged 60 to 75 in good health. The CDR3 loop is CAISESGGDMQYF. The CDR3 DNA reads TGTGCCATCAGTGAGTCAGGGGGGGATATGCAGTATTTT.